Listed here are 16 T cell receptor beta chains from one sample, sequenced in a study of CD8+CD57+ T cells in acquired aplastic anemia listed by TCRdb under 2018. Instrument on record: Illumina HiSeq 2000. TCR beta VDJ combination and CDR3 sequence profiling used genomic DNA as the template. TCRdb reprocessed the public reads (quality trimming at Q25 with fastp, clone calling with MiXCR) and kept in-frame beta chains. Merged by CDR3 protein, the rows form single entries marked with the most common genes and DNA. The sample table records about 210,000 distinct CDR3 sequences; 34% of these occur just once. Of the sample, more than 0.95% falls within the top ten clones. Sequenced material: sorted CD4+, CD8+, or CD8+CD57+ T cells (not recorded which) from PBMCs. These receptors all come from a human donor in good health, serving as a control.

V is TRBV12-3 or TRBV12-4 and J is TRBJ1-1; 9 nucleotides match TRBD1. V lost 3 bases, J lost 1 base, and 6 bases stayed unmatched. CDR3 length: 16 amino acids. The DNA of the CDR3 is TGTGCCAGCAGTTTCCACGGGGGACAGGGGAACACTGAAGCTTTCTTT. This codes for CASSFHGGQGNTEAFF.

This clonotype was counted between two and nine times. The chain uses TRBV6-6 and TRBJ2-5; the match to TRBD2 covers 12 bases. Germline CDR1 MNHNY, CDR2 SVGAGI (reference sequence). J lost 4 bases, V lost 6 bases, and 9 bases had no gene match. This CDR3 has 16 residues. Here the CDR3 reads CASSLPGLAGRETQYF. As DNA, the CDR3 is TGTGCCAGCAGCCTACCCGGACTAGCGGGAAGAGAGACCCAGTACTTC.

This clonotype was counted many times. The chain is built from TRBV5-4 and TRBJ2-7; a weak D match, TRBD1 (5 bases). V lost 4 bases, J lost 6 bases, and 17 bases lay in between. Germline loops: CDR1 SGHNT, CDR2 YYREEE (reference sequence). This CDR3 has 14 amino acids. CDR3 loop: CASSHNLEQGEQYF. CDR3 DNA: TGTGCCAGCAGCCACAATCTGGAGCAGGGCGAGCAGTACTTC.

A remark on this clonotype: Mismatch with germline at one junction end may stem from a read error. V usage is TRBV20-1 and J usage is TRBJ2-1; TRBD1 might be the D (6 bases). The CDR3 extends over 19 amino acids. The germline CDR1 and CDR2 sequences are DFQATT and SNEGSKA (reference sequence). The CDR3 reads CSARPRERQGSALYNEQFF. The CDR3 nucleotides read TGTAGTGCTAGACCAAGGGAAAGGCAGGGGTCGGCCTTATACAATGAGCAGTTCTTC.

This clonotype showed up many times. V usage is TRBV20-1 and J usage is TRBJ2-3; 8 nucleotides agree with TRBD2. The CDR3 is 13 amino acids. Germline V gene data show CDR1 as DFQATT and CDR2 as SNEGSKA (reference sequence). Germline trimming cut 6 bases from V and 6 bases from J; bases unmatched to any gene: 8. Here the CDR3 DNA reads TGCAGTGCACAGCGGGAGAGAAAGGATACGCAGTATTTT. It encodes CSAQRERKDTQYF.

This clonotype was picked up a small number of times. The chain has TRBV5-4 and TRBJ1-1; tentatively, D is TRBD1 (5 bases). Germline V gene sequence: CDR1 SGHNT, CDR2 YYREEE (reference sequence). Trimming shortened V by 4 bases and J by 5 bases, and 12 bases separated the two germline ends. The CDR3 length is 13 residues. The CDR3 DNA reads as TGTGCCAGCAGCACAGAGTGGGGGACTGAAGCTTTCTTT. It is translated as CASSTEWGTEAFF.

The rearrangement links TRBV15 to TRBJ1-2; possible D gene TRBD1, 6 bases. The CDR3 sequence is 14 residues long. The V end was cut by 4 bases, the J end by 5 bases, with 14 bases between. CDR1 is LNHNV and CDR2 is YYDKDF in the germline V gene (reference sequence). CDR3 nucleotide sequence: TGTGCCACCAGCATAGAACAGGGTTCATATGGCTACACCTTC. It encodes CATSIEQGSYGYTF.

This clonotype has a count of ten or more. The V gene is TRBV6-1, the J gene TRBJ1-2, with D possibly being TRBD1 (5 bases). CDR1 and CDR2 from the germline V gene are MNHNS and SASEGT. This CDR3 contains 12 residues. The V end lost 7 bases, the J end lost 8 bases, and 14 bases lay between the germline ends. The chain's CDR3 is CASTEGRAGYTF. CDR3 sequence (DNA): TGTGCCAGCACCGAGGGGCGGGCGGGCTACACCTTC.

This clonotype was recorded many times. This rearrangement joins TRBV5-1 to TRBJ2-5; D is unclear. CDR3 length equals 13 residues. Germline CDR1 and CDR2: SGHRS and YFSETQ. Trimming pared 1 base from V and 4 bases from J, leaving 8 bases between. DNA for the CDR3: TGCGCCAGCAGCTTGTTTAGTCGAGAGACCCAGTACTTC. It translates to CASSLFSRETQYF.

Ten or more counts support this clonotype. The chain uses TRBV20-1 and TRBJ2-7, with 9 bases that match TRBD1. The CDR3 has 13 residues. J gave up 2 bases and V 6 bases, and 5 bases lay outside the gene matches. Per germline, CDR1 DFQATT and CDR2 SNEGSKA (reference sequence). CDR3 region: CSAVGQGPYEQYF. The CDR3 DNA reads TGCAGTGCGGTGGGACAGGGACCCTACGAGCAGTACTTC.

The chain is built from TRBV15 and TRBJ2-3; TRBD1 matches at 9 bases. CDR1 and CDR2 (germline): LNHNV, YYDKDF (reference sequence). CDR3 size: 14 residues. Trimming cost V 5 bases and J 6 bases; bases outside gene matches: 6. The CDR3 region is CATSADRGFDTQYF. Written as DNA, the CDR3 is TGTGCCACCAGCGCGGACAGGGGCTTCGATACGCAGTATTTT.

This clonotype has ten or more counts. This rearrangement joins TRBV6-1 to TRBJ1-2, with D tentatively TRBD1 (5 bases). The CDR3 totals 13 residues. Germline V CDR1 and CDR2: MNHNS, SASEGT. V was shortened by 6 bases and J by 4 bases, with 12 bases between the two germline ends. In nucleotides, the CDR3 is TGTGCCAGCAGATCCGGGGCAGCCTATGGCTACACCTTC. Translating gives CASRSGAAYGYTF.

At least ten counts were recorded for this clonotype. V and J are TRBV2 and TRBJ2-2; TRBD1 matches at 10 bases. Germline CDR1 is SNHLY and CDR2 is FYNNEI. The CDR3 totals 14 residues. V shed 6 bases and J 8 bases; nucleotides not matched to a gene: 6. The CDR3 loop reads CASRKTGGAGELFF. The CDR3 coding sequence is TGTGCCAGCAGGAAGACAGGGGGCGCGGGGGAGCTGTTTTTT. Using reference TRBV2 and TRBJ2-2 for the parts outside the CDR3, the full variable domain is EPEVTQTPSHQVTQMGQEVILRCVPISNHLYFYWYRQILGQKVEFLVSFYNNEISEKSEIFDDQFSVERPDGSNFTLKIRSTKLEDSAMYFCASRKTGGAGELFFGEGSRLTVL.

The chain carries TRBV10-2 and TRBJ2-7, with 14 bases that match TRBD2. The CDR3 has 13 residues. Trimming removed 8 bases from V and 9 bases from J; junction bases left unmatched: 6. From germline, CDR1 is WSHSY and CDR2 SAAADI. CDR3 amino acids: CASETSGGARQYF. Written as DNA, the CDR3 is TGCGCCAGCGAGACTAGCGGGGGGGCACGGCAGTACTTC.

This clonotype was detected many times. The chain is built from TRBV7-9 and TRBJ1-3; D possibly corresponds to TRBD1 (6 bases). V lost 6 bases to trimming and J lost 8 bases, with 11 bases between them. This CDR3 is built from 12 residues. CDR1 and CDR2 from the germline V gene are SEHNR and FQNEAQ (reference sequence). The CDR3 reads CASSSQGYTIYF. Here the CDR3 DNA reads TGTGCCAGCAGTTCACAGGGATACACCATATATTTT.

The V call is TRBV12-3 or TRBV12-4, the J call TRBJ2-5, with 7 nucleotides matching TRBD2. V was pared by 0 bases and J by 3 bases, with 4 bases of the junction left unmatched. The CDR3 consists of 15 residues. The CDR3 DNA sequence: TGTGCCAGCAGTTTAGCGCCACGGGGGGAAGAGACCCAGTACTTC. Its translation is CASSLAPRGEETQYF.